These 9 T cell receptor beta chains came from one sample sequenced in a study of T cell changes during pregnancy in multiple sclerosis. TCRdb keeps only in-frame clones here, not all; method: immunoSEQ multiplex PCR. The sample lists around 50,000 clones; around 92% were seen once. The source was CD4+ T cells from peripheral blood mononuclear cells, collected after pregnancy. The receptors stem from a female donor with multiple sclerosis, enrolled in a pregnancy study.

The V call is TRBV6-6, the J call TRBJ2-3; the match to TRBD1 covers 9 bases. J was trimmed by 5 bases and V by 6 bases; bases with no gene match: 9. The germline CDR1 and CDR2 sequences are MNHNY and SVGAGI (reference sequence). The CDR3 sequence is 15 residues long. The CDR3 nucleotides are TGTGCCAGCAGACGAACCGGGACAGGGAAAGATACGCAGTATTTT. It is translated as CASRRTGTGKDTQYF.

The chain is built from TRBV9 and TRBJ2-3, with TRBD2 matching 10 bases. CDR3 length: 15 residues. Germline V lookup: CDR1 SGDLS, CDR2 YYNGEE. J was trimmed by 4 bases and V by 0 bases; bases with no gene match: 2. CDR3 bases: TGTGCCAGCAGCGTAGTCAGCGGGGGGGCAGATACGCAGTATTTT. Translating gives CASSVVSGGADTQYF.

In this sample, this clone turned up once. The chain combines TRBV6-1 with TRBJ2-7; 13 positions agree with TRBD2. The CDR3 covers 15 residues. Germline V gene data show CDR1 as MNHNS and CDR2 as SASEGT. V gave up 7 bases and J gave up 6 bases; unmatched junction bases: 9. The CDR3 DNA reads as TGTGCCAGCACGTCTACTAGCGGGGGGGCGACCGAGCAGTACTTC. It specifies CASTSTSGGATEQYF.

This clone appeared a single time. V gene TRBV9 combines with J gene TRBJ1-1; D gene unclear. In germline, CDR1 is SGDLS, CDR2 YYNGEE. Trimming took 1 base from V and 4 from J, leaving 11 bases between them. This CDR3 has 14 amino acids. CDR3 coding DNA: TGTGCCAGCAGCGTAAGACCCTCTAGCACTGAAGCTTTCTTT. Protein sequence: CASSVRPSSTEAFF.

The chain combines TRBV4-2 with TRBJ1-3, with D unclear. There are 17 residues in the CDR3. CDR1 LGHNA and CDR2 YNFKEQ come from the germline V gene. Trimming took off 0 bases at V and 0 bases at J, with 12 bases between the two ends. The CDR3 region has the DNA TGTGCCAGCAGCCAAGATCTTGGCGGAAACTCTGGAAACACCATATATTTT. This codes for CASSQDLGGNSGNTIYF.

The chain couples TRBV11-2 to TRBJ1-5; maybe TRBD1 (6 bases). Trimming took off 5 bases at V and 6 bases at J, with 17 bases between the two ends. CDR1 and CDR2 (germline): SGHAT, FQNNGV. CDR3 length: 15 amino acids. As DNA, the CDR3 is TGTGCCAGCAGCAAAGGGGGGGGTTTTGGTCAGCCCCAGCATTTT. Its translation: CASSKGGGFGQPQHF.

The chain employs TRBV5-5 and TRBJ2-1; D is possibly TRBD1 (7 bases). Trimming shortened V by 4 bases and J by 8 bases, and 16 bases separated the two germline ends. The CDR3 length is 14 residues. Germline CDR1 reads SGHKS; CDR2 reads YYEKEE (reference sequence). The DNA of the CDR3 is TGTGCCAGCAGCCACCCAGGGGGACTCTATGAGCAGTTCTTC. It encodes CASSHPGGLYEQFF.

As regards this clone: The same CDR3 is also encoded by other DNA sequences in this sample. CDR3 residues: CASSLTGATEAFF. The CDR3 bases are TGTGCCAGCAGCTTAACAGGGGCTACTGAAGCTTTCTTT. This sequence joins TRBV7-3 and TRBJ1-1; D possibly corresponds to TRBD1 (5 bases). The germline gives CDR1 SGHTA, CDR2 FQGTGA. The CDR3 sequence is 13 residues long. V dropped 0 bases and J dropped 5 bases, with 7 bases sitting between them.

CDR3 sequence: CASSQEWGQGNQPQHF. The CDR3 nucleotides are TGCGCCAGCAGCCAAGAATGGGGACAGGGCAATCAGCCCCAGCATTTT. The V call is TRBV4-3, the J call TRBJ1-5; 8 bases are a match to TRBD1. The CDR3 loop spans 16 amino acids. V lost 0 bases to trimming and J lost 2 bases; unmatched junction nucleotides: 3. The germline CDR1 and CDR2 sequences are LGHNA and YSLEER.